This TCR beta chain was observed in a study of neurological immune-mediated disorders. This CDR3 has 17 residues. J gave up 2 bases and V 6 bases, and 12 bases lay outside the gene matches. Per the germline V gene, CDR1 is MNHEY and CDR2 is SVGEGT. This sample's time point: technical triplicate 1. This clonotype has ten or more counts. MiXCR, applied by TCRdb to the 5' RACE reads, yields one record per CDR3 protein. The table includes 30,000 to 40,000 distinct CDR3 sequences, approximately 12% detected once. Sequencing was performed on PBMCs. This clonotype originated in a man aged 55 to 70 with HTLV-1-associated myelopathy (HAM/TSP). The V and J genes are TRBV6-2 or TRBV6-3 and TRBJ2-3; TRBD2 matches 9 bases. The DNA for the CDR3 is TGTGCCAGCAGCCCCCAAGTTCTAGCGGGGTCCACAGATACGCAGTATTTT. It translates to CASSPQVLAGSTDTQYF.